These 13 T cell receptor beta chains came from one sample sequenced in a study of blood T cells in healthy people across ages. It was with a sample-barcoded 5' primer and a J-beta primer mix that a second PCR of roughly 6 to 12 cycles was run. TCRdb analysed the 5' RACE reads with MiXCR anew, one entry per CDR3 protein. The sample comprises around 1,800,000 distinct CDR3 sequences, about two fifths of which are singletons, and 20% to 25% rests with the top ten. Sequencing was carried out using blood. The receptors were sampled from a human donor in good health.

This clonotype was recorded a few times. V usage is TRBV10-3 and J usage is TRBJ2-7; tentatively, D is TRBD1 (6 bases). This CDR3 region has 14 residues. Germline CDR1 ENHRY, CDR2 SYGVKD. Trimming removed 6 bases at V and 2 bases at J, with 14 bases between. The CDR3 is CAIRATGLAYEQYF. The CDR3 DNA reads TGTGCCATCAGGGCGACAGGACTTGCCTACGAGCAGTACTTC.

The V and J genes are TRBV20-1 and TRBJ2-1; D not resolved. CDR1 is DFQATT, CDR2 SNEGSKA, per germline (reference sequence). There are 15 residues in the CDR3. Between the trimmed V and J ends, which lost 3 bases and 0 bases, there was a span of 12 bases. The CDR3 here is CSARRNTGSYNEQFF. The CDR3 DNA sequence: TGCAGTGCTAGGCGCAATACTGGCTCCTACAATGAGCAGTTCTTC.

This chain links TRBV5-1 with TRBJ2-1; TRBD2 might be the D (6 bases). V dropped 5 bases and J dropped 2 bases, with 14 bases sitting between them. Per the germline V gene, CDR1 is SGHRS and CDR2 is YFSETQ. This CDR3 contains 15 residues. The CDR3, as DNA: TGCGCCAGCAGTCGTTTTAGCGGACCCTACAATGAGCAGTTCTTC. This codes for CASSRFSGPYNEQFF. Filled out from reference TRBV5-1 and TRBJ2-1, the complete variable domain reads KAGVTQTPRYLIKTRGQQVTLSCSPISGHRSVSWYQQTPGQGLQFLFEYFSETQRNKGNFPGRFSGRQFSNSRSEMNVSTLELGDSALYLCASSRFSGPYNEQFFGPGTRLTVL.

The V and J genes are TRBV12-3 or TRBV12-4 and TRBJ1-2; D remains unclear. The germline V and J ends were trimmed by 1 base and 8 bases, with 14 bases remaining between them. The CDR3 runs to 14 residues. CDR3 nucleotide sequence: TGTGCCAGCAGTTTAGAGGGCAGAAACATGGGCTACACCTTC. Translated: CASSLEGRNMGYTF.

The chain links TRBV20-1 to TRBJ2-7; TRBD2 might be the D (7 bases). The CDR3 is made up of 12 amino acids. CDR1 is DFQATT, CDR2 SNEGSKA, per germline (reference sequence). The chain's CDR3 is CRGEGGLLEQYF. In nucleotides, the CDR3 is TGCAGGGGGGAGGGGGGACTTTTGGAGCAGTACTTC.

This clonotype has a handful of counts. The gene calls are TRBV7-2 and TRBJ1-2; D might be TRBD1 (6 bases). From germline, CDR1 is SGHTA and CDR2 FQGNSA. Trimming left V 2 bases short and J 4 bases short, with 17 bases between. The CDR3 contains 16 residues. The CDR3 loop is CASSLWGGTTGYGYTF. CDR3 DNA: TGTGCCAGCAGCTTATGGGGGGGGACAACCGGCTATGGCTACACCTTC.

The chain combines TRBV7-2 with TRBJ2-1, with 8 bases lining up with TRBD1. Looked up from germline, CDR1 is SGHTA and CDR2 is FQGNSA. This CDR3 comprises 15 residues. V trimming: 2 bases; J trimming: 4 bases; junction bases outside the gene matches: 4. For the CDR3, the DNA is TGTGCCAGCAGCTTATACAGGGGGGCATACAATGAGCAGTTCTTC. Protein sequence: CASSLYRGAYNEQFF.

The rearrangement joins TRBV19 to TRBJ2-4; 11 bases align to TRBD1. V trimming: 6 bases; J trimming: 6 bases; junction bases outside the gene matches: 4. The CDR3 is 14 residues long. Germline assignment: CDR1 LNHDA and CDR2 SQIVND (reference sequence). The CDR3 DNA follows: TGTGCCAGTAGACCGGACAGGGGGCGAAACATTCAGTACTTC. It encodes CASRPDRGRNIQYF.

The chain joins TRBV4-3 to TRBJ1-2, with 7 nucleotides matching TRBD1. The ends lost 0 bases at V and 4 bases at J; junction bases unmatched: 8. This CDR3 is 16 amino acids long. Germline loops: CDR1 LGHNA, CDR2 YSLEER. The CDR3 DNA is TGCGCCAGCAGCCAAGAACCGACAGGGAGAGTCTATGGCTACACCTTC. This encodes CASSQEPTGRVYGYTF.

The chain couples TRBV2 to TRBJ2-1; D unresolved. The germline CDR1 and CDR2 sequences are SNHLY and FYNNEI. CDR3 length equals 14 residues. V was clipped by 5 bases and J by 2 bases, with 10 bases between them. The CDR3 sequence is CASSHGPPYNEQFF. CDR3 DNA sequence: TGTGCCAGCAGTCACGGGCCTCCCTACAATGAGCAGTTCTTC.

V and J are TRBV4-3 and TRBJ1-2; tentative D call: TRBD1 (6 bases). The CDR3 has 14 amino acids. CDR1 is LGHNA, CDR2 YSLEER, per germline. Trimming took 2 bases from V and 7 from J, leaving 14 bases between them. Here the CDR3 DNA reads TGCGCCAGCAGCCAAACGGCAGGGGAAGCTGGCTACACCTTC. This sequence encodes CASSQTAGEAGYTF.

This clonotype was observed once. V is TRBV12-5 and J is TRBJ2-1; D gene unclear. Germline CDR1 and CDR2: LGHNT and FRNRAP. The CDR3 is made up of 13 amino acids. The V end lost 0 bases, the J end lost 10 bases, and 10 bases lay between the germline ends. The CDR3 DNA sequence: TGTGCTAGTGGTTTGGTACCATTAGGGGAGCAGTTCTTC. It yields the protein CASGLVPLGEQFF.

This clonotype occurred a few times. The V and J genes are TRBV7-9 and TRBJ1-2, with D maybe TRBD1 (5 bases). Per germline, CDR1 SEHNR and CDR2 FQNEAQ (reference sequence). This CDR3 has 15 amino acids. V was cut by 6 bases and J by 4 bases, with 18 bases left in between. The CDR3 spells CASSKPRGDGYGYTF. Written as DNA, the CDR3 is TGTGCCAGCAGTAAACCACGAGGGGATGGCTATGGCTACACCTTC.